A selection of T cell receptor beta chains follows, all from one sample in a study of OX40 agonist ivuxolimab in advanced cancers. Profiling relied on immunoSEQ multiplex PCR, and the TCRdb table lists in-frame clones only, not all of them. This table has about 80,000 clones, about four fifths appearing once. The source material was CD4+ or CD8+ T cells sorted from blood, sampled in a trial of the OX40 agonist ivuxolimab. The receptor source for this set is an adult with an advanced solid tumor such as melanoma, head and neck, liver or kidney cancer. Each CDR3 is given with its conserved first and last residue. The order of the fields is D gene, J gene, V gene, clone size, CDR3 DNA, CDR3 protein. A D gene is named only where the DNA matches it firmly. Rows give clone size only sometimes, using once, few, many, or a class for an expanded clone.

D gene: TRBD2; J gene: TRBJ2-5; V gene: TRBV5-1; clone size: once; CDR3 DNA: TGCGCCAGCAGCTACCAGGTGGCGACTAGCAACGAAGGGGAGACCCAGTACTTC; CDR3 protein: CASSYQVATSNEGETQYF
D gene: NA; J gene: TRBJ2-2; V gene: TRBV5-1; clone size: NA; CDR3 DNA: TGCGCCAGCAGCTTGTTGTCTTCTTTCGGGGGGGAGCTGTTTTTT; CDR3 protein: CASSLLSSFGGELFF
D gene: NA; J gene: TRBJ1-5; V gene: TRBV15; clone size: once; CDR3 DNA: TGTGCCACCAGCAGGTCAGGACGGGGGGGGCCCCAGCATTTT; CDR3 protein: CATSRSGRGGPQHF
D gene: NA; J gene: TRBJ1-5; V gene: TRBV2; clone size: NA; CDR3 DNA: TGTGCCAGCACAGGGACGGAGCAGCCCCAGCATTTT; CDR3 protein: CASTGTEQPQHF
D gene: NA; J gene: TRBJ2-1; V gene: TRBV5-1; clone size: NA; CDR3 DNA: TGCGCCAGCAGCTTGTTCAATGAGCAGTTCTTC; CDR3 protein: CASSLFNEQFF
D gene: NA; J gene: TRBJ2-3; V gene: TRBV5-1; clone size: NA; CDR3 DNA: TGCGCCAGCAGCTTGGAAACAGATACGCAGTATTTT; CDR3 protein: CASSLETDTQYF
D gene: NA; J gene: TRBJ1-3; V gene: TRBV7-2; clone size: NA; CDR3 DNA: TGTGCCAGCAGCCCGGGGTTATCGTCTGGAAACACCATATATTTT; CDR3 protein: CASSPGLSSGNTIYF
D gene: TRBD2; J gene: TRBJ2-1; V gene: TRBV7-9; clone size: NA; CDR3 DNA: TGTGCCAGCAGCCGGCATAGCGGGGGGGCTGAGGATGAGCAGTTCTTC; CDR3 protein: CASSRHSGGAEDEQFF
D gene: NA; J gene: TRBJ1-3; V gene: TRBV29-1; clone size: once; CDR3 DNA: TGCAGCGTTACGACAGCCGGGTACACCATATATTTT; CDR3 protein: CSVTTAGYTIYF
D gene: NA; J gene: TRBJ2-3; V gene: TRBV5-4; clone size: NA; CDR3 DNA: TGTGCCAGCAGCCCTCTAGGGATCACAGATACGCAGTATTTT; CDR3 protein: CASSPLGITDTQYF
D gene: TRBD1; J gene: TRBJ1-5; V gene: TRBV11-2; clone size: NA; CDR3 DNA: TGTGCCAGCAGCTTAGGGGACAGGGACAATCAGCCCCAGCATTTT; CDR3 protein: CASSLGDRDNQPQHF
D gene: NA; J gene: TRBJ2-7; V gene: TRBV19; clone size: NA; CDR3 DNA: TGTGCCAGCCCGGACGAGCAGTACTTC; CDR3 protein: CASPDEQYF
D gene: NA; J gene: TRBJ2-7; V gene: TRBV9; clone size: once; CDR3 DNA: TGTGCCAGCAGCGTAGCTCCAGCGCGCGAGCAGTACTTC; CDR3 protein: CASSVAPAREQYF
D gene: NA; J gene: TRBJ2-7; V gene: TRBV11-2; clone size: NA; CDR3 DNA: TGTGCCAGCAGCTTAGACAGGAGTACCCACGAGCAGTACTTC; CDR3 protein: CASSLDRSTHEQYF
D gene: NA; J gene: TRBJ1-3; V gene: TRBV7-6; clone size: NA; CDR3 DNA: TGTGCCAGCAGCTTAGAGGTCGCCAGCTCTGGAAACACCATATATTTT; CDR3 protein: CASSLEVASSGNTIYF
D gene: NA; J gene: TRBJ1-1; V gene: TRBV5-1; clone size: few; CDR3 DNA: TGCGCCAGCAGCTTCAATGGGAACATGAACACTGAAGCTTTCTTT; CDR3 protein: CASSFNGNMNTEAFF
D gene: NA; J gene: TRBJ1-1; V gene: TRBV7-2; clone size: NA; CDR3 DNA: TGTGCCAGCAGTCAAAGTTTGAACACTGAAGCTTTCTTT; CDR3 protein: CASSQSLNTEAFF
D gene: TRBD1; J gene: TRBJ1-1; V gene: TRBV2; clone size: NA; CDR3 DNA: TGTGCCAGCAGGGACAGGGGACCGGCCACTGAAGCTTTCTTT; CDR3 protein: CASRDRGPATEAFF
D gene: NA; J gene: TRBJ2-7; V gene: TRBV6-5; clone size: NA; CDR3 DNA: TGTGCCAGCGGTATTAACTACGAGCAGTACTTC; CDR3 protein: CASGINYEQYF
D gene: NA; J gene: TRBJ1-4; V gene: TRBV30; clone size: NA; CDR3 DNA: TGTGCCTGGAGCGTTACAGGGGAAAAACTGTTTTTT; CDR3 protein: CAWSVTGEKLFF
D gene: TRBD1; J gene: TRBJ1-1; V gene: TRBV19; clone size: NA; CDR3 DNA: TGTGCCAGTAGTATTTGGACAGGGAGGGACACTGAAGCTTTCTTT; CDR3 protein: CASSIWTGRDTEAFF
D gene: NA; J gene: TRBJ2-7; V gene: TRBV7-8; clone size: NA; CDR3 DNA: TGTGCCAGCAGCTACCGGACAGCCTACGAGCAGTACTTC; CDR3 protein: CASSYRTAYEQYF
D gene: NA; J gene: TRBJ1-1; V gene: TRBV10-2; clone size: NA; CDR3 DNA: TGCGCCAGCAGTGAGTCAACAGCGAACACTGAAGCTTTCTTT; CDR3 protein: CASSESTANTEAFF
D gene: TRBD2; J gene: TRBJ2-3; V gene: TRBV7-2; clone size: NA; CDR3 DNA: TGTGCCAGCAGCATGATCGTAGCGGGGGGGGTGGCGAATACGCAGTATTTT; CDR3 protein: CASSMIVAGGVANTQYF
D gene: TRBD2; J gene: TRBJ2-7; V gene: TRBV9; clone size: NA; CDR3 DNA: TGTGCCAGCAGCGGACTAGCGGGTCCTAGTCGGCAGTACTTC; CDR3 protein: CASSGLAGPSRQYF
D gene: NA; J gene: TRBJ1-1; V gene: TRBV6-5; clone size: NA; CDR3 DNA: TGTGCCAGCAGTTACCTACAGGTCGGCACTGAAGCTTTCTTT; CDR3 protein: CASSYLQVGTEAFF
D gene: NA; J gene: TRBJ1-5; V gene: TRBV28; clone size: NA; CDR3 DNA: TGTGCCAGCAGGGGGTATAGCAATCAGCCCCAGCATTTT; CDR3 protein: CASRGYSNQPQHF
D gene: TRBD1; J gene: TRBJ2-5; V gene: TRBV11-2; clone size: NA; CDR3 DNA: TGTGCCAGCAGCTTGGGTACAGGGGCGTCGGAGACCCAGTACTTC; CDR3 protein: CASSLGTGASETQYF
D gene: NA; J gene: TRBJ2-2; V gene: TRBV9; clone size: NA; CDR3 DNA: TGTGCCAGCAGCCCCGGGGGGCTGAGCACCGGGGAGCTGTTTTTT; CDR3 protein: CASSPGGLSTGELFF
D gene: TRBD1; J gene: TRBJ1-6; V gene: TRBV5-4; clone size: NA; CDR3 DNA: TGTGCCAGCAGCTTGGCCCTCGGACAGGGGGCCTTTAATTCACCCCTCCACTTT; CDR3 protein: CASSLALGQGAFNSPLHF
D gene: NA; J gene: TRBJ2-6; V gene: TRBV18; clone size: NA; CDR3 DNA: TGTGCCAGCTCGCCGGGCTACCCCCCTCTCTCTGGGGCCAACGTCCTGACTTTC; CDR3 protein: CASSPGYPPLSGANVLTF
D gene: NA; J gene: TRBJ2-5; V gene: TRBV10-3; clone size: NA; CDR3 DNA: TGTGCCACCAAAGAGGGCTCCGAGTACCAAGAGACCCAGTACTTC; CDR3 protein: CATKEGSEYQETQYF
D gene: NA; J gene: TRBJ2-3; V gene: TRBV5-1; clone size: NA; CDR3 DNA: TGCGCCAGCAGCAGTACTAGCACAGATACGCAGTATTTT; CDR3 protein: CASSSTSTDTQYF
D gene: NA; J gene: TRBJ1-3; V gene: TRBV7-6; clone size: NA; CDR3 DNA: TGTGCCAGCAGCTTAGCTTGGGCATCTAGGGGTAAAAACACCATATATTTT; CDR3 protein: CASSLAWASRGKNTIYF
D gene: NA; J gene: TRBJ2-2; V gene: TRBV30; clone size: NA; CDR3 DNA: TGTGCCTGGAGTCCACTCGGGGCGCGGCCCGGGGAGCTGTTTTTT; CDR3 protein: CAWSPLGARPGELFF
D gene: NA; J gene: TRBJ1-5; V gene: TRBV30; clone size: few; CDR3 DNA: TGTGCATGGTCTACGCAGGGGAGCAATCAGCCCCAGCATTTT; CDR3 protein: CAWSTQGSNQPQHF
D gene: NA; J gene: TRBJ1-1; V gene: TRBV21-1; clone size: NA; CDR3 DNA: TGTGCCAGCACGCCGGGGGGTCTACGGGCTTTCTTT; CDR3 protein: CASTPGGLRAFF
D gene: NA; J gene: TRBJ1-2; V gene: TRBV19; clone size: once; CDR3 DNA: TGTGCCAGTAGTACGGACGGGGAATATGGCTACACCTTC; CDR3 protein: CASSTDGEYGYTF
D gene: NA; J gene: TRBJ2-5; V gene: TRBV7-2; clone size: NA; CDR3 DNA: TGTGCCAGCAGCCCCTACCGAGAGACCCAGTACTTC; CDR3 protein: CASSPYRETQYF
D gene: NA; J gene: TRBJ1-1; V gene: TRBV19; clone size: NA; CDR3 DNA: TGTGCCAGTAGTACAGGACATGGGAACACTGAAGCTTTCTTT; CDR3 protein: CASSTGHGNTEAFF
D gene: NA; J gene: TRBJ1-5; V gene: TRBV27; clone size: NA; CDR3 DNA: TGTGCCAGCAGTTTAATAGGGCCAGCACTACTGTCCTATAGCAATCAGCCCCAGCATTTT; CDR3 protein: CASSLIGPALLSYSNQPQHF
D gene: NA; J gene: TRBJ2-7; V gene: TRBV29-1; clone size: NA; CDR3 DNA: TGCAGCGCCTCGGGAGCCGACAGCTCCTACGAGCAGTACTTC; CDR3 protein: CSASGADSSYEQYF
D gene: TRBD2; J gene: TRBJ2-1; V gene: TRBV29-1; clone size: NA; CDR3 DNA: TGCAGCGTTCGGACTAGCGTCCATGAGCAGTTCTTC; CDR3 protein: CSVRTSVHEQFF
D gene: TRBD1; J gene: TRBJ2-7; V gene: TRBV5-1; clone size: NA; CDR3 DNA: TGCGCCAGCAGCCCGGGACAGGTATCCTACGAGCAGTACTTC; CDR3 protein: CASSPGQVSYEQYF